These 6 T cell receptor beta chains share one sample of origin, sequenced in a study of shared clonotypes between healthy human individuals. Sequencing used immunoSEQ multiplex PCR; TCRdb keeps in-frame clones, though not all of them. This sample carries approximately 2.1 million clones, 80% to 95% of them seen once, and the ten largest clones take about 0.37%. The sequenced material came from naive CD4+ T cells from PBMCs. Subset of the sample: CD45RA+ positively selected. The receptors here all came from a man aged 18 to 30 in good health. Some clones in this sample may be carry-over from other donors' samples.

The chain recombines TRBV6-5 with TRBJ1-1; D possibly corresponds to TRBD1 (6 bases). The V end lost 5 bases, the J end lost 0 bases, and 10 bases lay between the germline ends. The CDR3 length is 14 residues. Germline V CDR1 and CDR2: MNHEY, SVGAGI. In DNA form, the CDR3 reads TGTGCCAGCAGTCCGGGACACTTGAACACTGAAGCTTTCTTT. It translates to CASSPGHLNTEAFF.

The chain couples TRBV18 to TRBJ2-3, with TRBD2 matching 7 bases. V trimming: 1 base; J trimming: 10 bases; junction bases outside the gene matches: 2. Germline loops: CDR1 KGHSH, CDR2 LQKENI. CDR3 length equals 12 residues. The CDR3 DNA reads TGTGCCAGCTCACCACGAGGACTAGCGCAGTATTTT. Translation: CASSPRGLAQYF.

The V and J genes are TRBV27 and TRBJ2-7; maybe TRBD1 (5 bases). Trimming removed 7 bases from V and 3 bases from J, with 19 bases in between. Germline V gene lookup returns CDR1 MNHEY and CDR2 SMNVEV (reference sequence). The CDR3 loop spans 15 amino acids. CDR3 sequence: CASIYPVRQYYEQYF. CDR3 sequence (DNA): TGTGCCAGCATTTATCCTGTTCGACAGTACTACGAGCAGTACTTC.

The V call is TRBV5-1, the J call TRBJ1-2; a weak D match, TRBD1 (6 bases). Germline-derived CDR1 and CDR2 are SGHRS and YFSETQ. Trimming pared 3 bases from V and 12 bases from J, leaving 18 bases between. The CDR3 has 13 amino acids. This CDR3 reads CASSSGQSYGDTF. Here the CDR3 DNA reads TGCGCCAGCAGCTCCGGACAGAGCTATGGGGACACCTTC.

CDR3 bases: TGTGCCAGCAGTTTATCGTCCAAAACTCATGGCTACACCTTC. Translating it yields CASSLSSKTHGYTF. The rearrangement joins TRBV28 to TRBJ1-2; D not resolved. V was cut by 1 base and J by 6 bases, with 12 bases left in between. The CDR3 spans 14 residues. Germline CDR1 is MDHEN and CDR2 is SYDVKM.

The chain carries TRBV11-3 and TRBJ2-1, with D uncertain. The CDR3 runs to 15 residues. V was trimmed by 3 bases and J by 0 bases, leaving 9 bases between them. Germline CDR1 SGHNT, CDR2 YENEEA. The CDR3 here is CASSFSLSSYNEQFF. The CDR3 DNA reads TGTGCCAGCAGCTTTTCTTTGAGCTCCTACAATGAGCAGTTCTTC.